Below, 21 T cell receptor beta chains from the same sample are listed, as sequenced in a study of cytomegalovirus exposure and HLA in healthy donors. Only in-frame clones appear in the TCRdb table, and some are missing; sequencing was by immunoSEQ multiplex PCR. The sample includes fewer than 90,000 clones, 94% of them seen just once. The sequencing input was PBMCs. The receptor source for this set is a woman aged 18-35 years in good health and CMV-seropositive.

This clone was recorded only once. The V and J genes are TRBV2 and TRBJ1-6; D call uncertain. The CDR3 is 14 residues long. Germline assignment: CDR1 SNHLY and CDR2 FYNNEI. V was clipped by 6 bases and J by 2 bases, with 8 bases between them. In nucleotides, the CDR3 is TGTGCCAGCAGCCTCAACACCTATAATTCACCCCTCCACTTT. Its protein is CASSLNTYNSPLHF. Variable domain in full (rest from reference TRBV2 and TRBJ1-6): EPEVTQTPSHQVTQMGQEVILRCVPISNHLYFYWYRQILGQKVEFLVSFYNNEISEKSEIFDDQFSVERPDGSNFTLKIRSTKLEDSAMYFCASSLNTYNSPLHFGNGTRLTVT.

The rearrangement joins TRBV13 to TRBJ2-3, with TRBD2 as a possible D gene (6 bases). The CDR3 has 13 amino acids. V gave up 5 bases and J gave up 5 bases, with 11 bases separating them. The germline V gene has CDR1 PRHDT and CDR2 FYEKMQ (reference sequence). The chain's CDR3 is CASSLGGIDTQYF. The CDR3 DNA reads TGTGCCAGCAGCCTGGGGGGAATAGATACGCAGTATTTT.

CDR3 in amino acids: CASSLVGLAPDTQYF. In DNA form, the CDR3 reads TGTGCCAGCAGCTTGGTAGGGCTAGCGCCAGATACGCAGTATTTT. The gene calls are TRBV5-5 and TRBJ2-3, with a tentative D call TRBD2 (6 bases). Germline V gene lookup returns CDR1 SGHKS and CDR2 YYEKEE (reference sequence). CDR3 length: 15 amino acids. The germline V and J ends were trimmed by 0 bases and 4 bases, with 12 bases remaining between them.

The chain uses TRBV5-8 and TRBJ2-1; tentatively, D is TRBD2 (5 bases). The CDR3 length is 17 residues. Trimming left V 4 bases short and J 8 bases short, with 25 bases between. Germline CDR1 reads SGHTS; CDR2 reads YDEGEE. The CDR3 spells CASSVAQTSLQSDEQFF. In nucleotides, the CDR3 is TGTGCCAGCAGCGTAGCGCAAACTAGTCTACAATCCGATGAGCAGTTCTTC.

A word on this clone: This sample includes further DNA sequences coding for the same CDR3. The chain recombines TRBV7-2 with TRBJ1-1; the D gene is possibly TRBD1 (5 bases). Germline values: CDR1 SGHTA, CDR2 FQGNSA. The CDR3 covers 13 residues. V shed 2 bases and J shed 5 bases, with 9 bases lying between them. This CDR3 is CASSLRRGTEAFF. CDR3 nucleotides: TGTGCCAGCAGCTTAAGAAGGGGAACTGAAGCTTTCTTT.

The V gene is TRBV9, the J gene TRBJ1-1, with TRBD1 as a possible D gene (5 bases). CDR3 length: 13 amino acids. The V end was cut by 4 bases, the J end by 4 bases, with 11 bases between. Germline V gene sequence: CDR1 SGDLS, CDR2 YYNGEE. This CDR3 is CASSIGGGTEAFF. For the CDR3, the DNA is TGTGCCAGCAGCATTGGGGGAGGCACTGAAGCTTTCTTT.

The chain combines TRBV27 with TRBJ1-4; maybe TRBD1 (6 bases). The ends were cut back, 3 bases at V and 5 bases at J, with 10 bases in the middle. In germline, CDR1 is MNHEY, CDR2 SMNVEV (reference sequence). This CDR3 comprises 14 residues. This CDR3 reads CASSLWGGNEKLFF. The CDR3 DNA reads TGTGCCAGCAGTTTGTGGGGGGGCAATGAAAAACTGTTTTTT.

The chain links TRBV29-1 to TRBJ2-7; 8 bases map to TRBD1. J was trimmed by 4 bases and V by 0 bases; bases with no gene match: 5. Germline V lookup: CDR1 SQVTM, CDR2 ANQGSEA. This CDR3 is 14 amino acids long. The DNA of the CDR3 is TGCAGCGTTGAAGACGACAGGGGATCGTACGAGCAGTACTTC. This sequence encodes CSVEDDRGSYEQYF.

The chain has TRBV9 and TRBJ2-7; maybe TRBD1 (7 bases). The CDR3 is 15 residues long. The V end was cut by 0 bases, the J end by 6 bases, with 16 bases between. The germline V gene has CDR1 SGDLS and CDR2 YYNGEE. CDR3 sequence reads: CASSVGLRGDSEQYF. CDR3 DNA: TGTGCCAGCAGCGTAGGACTTAGGGGGGACAGCGAGCAGTACTTC.

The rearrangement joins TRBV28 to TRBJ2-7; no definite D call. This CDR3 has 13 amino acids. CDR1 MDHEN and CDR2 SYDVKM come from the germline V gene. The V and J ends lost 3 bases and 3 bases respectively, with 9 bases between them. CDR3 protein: CASSFRLRYEQYF. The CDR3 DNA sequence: TGTGCCAGCAGTTTTCGGTTGCGCTACGAGCAGTACTTC.

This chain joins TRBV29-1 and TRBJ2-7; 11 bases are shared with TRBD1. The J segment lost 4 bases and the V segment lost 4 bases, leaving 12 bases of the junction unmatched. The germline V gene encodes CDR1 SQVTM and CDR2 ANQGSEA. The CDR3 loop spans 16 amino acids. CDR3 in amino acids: CSVAGTGGLDPYEQYF. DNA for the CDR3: TGCAGCGTTGCAGGGACAGGGGGGTTAGATCCGTACGAGCAGTACTTC.

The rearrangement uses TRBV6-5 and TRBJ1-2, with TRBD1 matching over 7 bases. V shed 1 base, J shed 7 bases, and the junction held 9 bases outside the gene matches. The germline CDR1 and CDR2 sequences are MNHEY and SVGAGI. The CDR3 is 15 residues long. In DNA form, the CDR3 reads TGTGCCAGCAGTTACTTTGGACAGGAGAGTAGTGGCTACACCTTC. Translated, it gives CASSYFGQESSGYTF.

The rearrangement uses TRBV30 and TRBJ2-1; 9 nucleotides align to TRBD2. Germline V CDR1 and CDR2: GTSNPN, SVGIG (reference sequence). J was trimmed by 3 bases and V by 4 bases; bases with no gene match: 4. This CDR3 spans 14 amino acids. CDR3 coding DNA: TGTGCCTGGACGCGGGGGGGCTTCTACAATGAGCAGTTCTTC. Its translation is CAWTRGGFYNEQFF.

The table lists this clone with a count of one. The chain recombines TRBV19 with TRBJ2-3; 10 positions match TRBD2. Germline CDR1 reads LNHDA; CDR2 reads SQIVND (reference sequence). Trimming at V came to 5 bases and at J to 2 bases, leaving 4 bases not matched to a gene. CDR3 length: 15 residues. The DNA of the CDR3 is TGTGCCAGTAGTTATAGCGGGGGGTCCACAGATACGCAGTATTTT. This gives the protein CASSYSGGSTDTQYF.

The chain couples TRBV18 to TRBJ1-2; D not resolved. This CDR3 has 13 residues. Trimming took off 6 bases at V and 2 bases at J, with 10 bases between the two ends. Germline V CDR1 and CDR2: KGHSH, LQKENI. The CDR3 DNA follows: TGTGCCAGCTCTAACATTACAAACTATGGCTACACCTTC. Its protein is CASSNITNYGYTF.

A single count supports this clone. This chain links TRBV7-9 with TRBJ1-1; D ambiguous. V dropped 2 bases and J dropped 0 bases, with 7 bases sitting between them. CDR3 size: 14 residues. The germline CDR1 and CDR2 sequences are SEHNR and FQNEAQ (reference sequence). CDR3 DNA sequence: TGTGCCAGCAGCTTACCAGGAATGAACACTGAAGCTTTCTTT. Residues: CASSLPGMNTEAFF.

In nucleotides, the CDR3 is TGTGCCAGCAGCTTAGCGGGGAGGGACGGGAGCTCCTACGAGCAGTACTTC. Protein: CASSLAGRDGSSYEQYF. The chain links TRBV7-8 to TRBJ2-7; 7 positions agree with TRBD2. With V trimmed by 0 bases and J by 0 bases, 8 bases remained unmatched. Germline CDR1 is SGHVS and CDR2 is FQNEAQ. This CDR3 is 17 amino acids long.

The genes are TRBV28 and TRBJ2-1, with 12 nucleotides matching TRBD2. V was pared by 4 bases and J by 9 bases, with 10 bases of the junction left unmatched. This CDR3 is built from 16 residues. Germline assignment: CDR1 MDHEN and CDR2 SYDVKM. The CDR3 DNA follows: TGTGCCAGCAGTTCACTGGGACTAGCGGGTTGGGGTGAGCAGTTCTTC. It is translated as CASSSLGLAGWGEQFF.

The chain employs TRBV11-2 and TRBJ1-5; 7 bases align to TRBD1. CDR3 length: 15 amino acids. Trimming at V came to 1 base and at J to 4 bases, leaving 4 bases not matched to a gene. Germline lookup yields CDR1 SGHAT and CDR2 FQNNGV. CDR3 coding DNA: TGTGCCAGCAGCTTAGGACAGGGACGAAATCAGCCCCAGCATTTT. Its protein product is CASSLGQGRNQPQHF. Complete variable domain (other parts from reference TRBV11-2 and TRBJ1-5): EAGVAQSPRYKIIEKRQSVAFWCNPISGHATLYWYQQILGQGPKLLIQFQNNGVVDDSQLPKDRFSAERLKGVDSTLKIQPAKLEDSAVYLCASSLGQGRNQPQHFGDGTRLSIL.

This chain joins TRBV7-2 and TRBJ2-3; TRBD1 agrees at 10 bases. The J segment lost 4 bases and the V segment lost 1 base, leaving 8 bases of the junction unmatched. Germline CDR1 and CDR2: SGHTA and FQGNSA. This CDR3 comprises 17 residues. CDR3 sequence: CASSLVAGTGEADTQYF. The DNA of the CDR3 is TGTGCCAGCAGCTTAGTAGCCGGGACAGGGGAGGCAGATACGCAGTATTTT. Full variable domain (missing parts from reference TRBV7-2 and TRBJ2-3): GAGVSQSPSNKVTEKGKDVELRCDPISGHTALYWYRQSLGQGLEFLIYFQGNSAPDKSGLPSDRFSAERTGGSVSTLTIQRTQQEDSAVYLCASSLVAGTGEADTQYFGPGTRLTVL.

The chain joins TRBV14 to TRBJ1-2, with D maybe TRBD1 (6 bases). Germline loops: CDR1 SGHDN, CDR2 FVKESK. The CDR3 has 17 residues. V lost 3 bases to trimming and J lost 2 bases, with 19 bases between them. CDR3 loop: CASSHYDRNIENYGYTF. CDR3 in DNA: TGTGCCAGCAGCCATTATGACAGGAATATCGAAAACTATGGCTACACCTTC. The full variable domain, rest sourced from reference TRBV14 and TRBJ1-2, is EAGVTQFPSHSVIEKGQTVTLRCDPISGHDNLYWYRRVMGKEIKFLLHFVKESKQDESGMPNNRFLAERTGGTYSTLKVQPAELEDSGVYFCASSHYDRNIENYGYTFGSGTRLTVV.